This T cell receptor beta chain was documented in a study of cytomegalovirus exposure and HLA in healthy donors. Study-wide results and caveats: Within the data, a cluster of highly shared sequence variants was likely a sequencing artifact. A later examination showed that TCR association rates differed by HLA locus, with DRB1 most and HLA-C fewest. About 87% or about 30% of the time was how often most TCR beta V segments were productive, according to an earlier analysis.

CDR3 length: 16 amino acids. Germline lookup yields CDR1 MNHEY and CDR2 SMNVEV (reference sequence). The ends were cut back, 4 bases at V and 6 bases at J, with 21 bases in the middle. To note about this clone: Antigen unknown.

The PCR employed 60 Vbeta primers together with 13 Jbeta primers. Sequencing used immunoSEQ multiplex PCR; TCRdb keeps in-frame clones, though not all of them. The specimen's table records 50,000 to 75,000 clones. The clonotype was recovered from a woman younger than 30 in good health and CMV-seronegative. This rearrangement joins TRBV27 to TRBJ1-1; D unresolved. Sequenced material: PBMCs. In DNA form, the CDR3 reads TGTGCCAGCAGTTCCGCCTTCCCCCGGGCAGCGGCTGAAGCTTTCTTT. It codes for CASSSAFPRAAAEAFF.